The 32 T cell receptor beta chains presented below share a single source sample, sequenced in a study of pediatric ulcerative colitis. One to two pinch biopsies were taken from the rectum during colonoscopy. Profiled with immunoSEQ multiplex PCR; TCRdb holds only in-frame clones, not every one. In the table there are around 36,000 clones, about 81% of which are singletons. The specimen sequenced was gut tissue. These receptors all stem from a boy younger than 18 with mild ulcerative colitis.

The V gene is TRBV6-1, the J gene TRBJ2-7; 12 bases map to TRBD2. J was trimmed by 2 bases and V by 3 bases; bases with no gene match: 2. Per the germline V gene, CDR1 is MNHNS and CDR2 is SASEGT. CDR3 length: 15 residues. CDR3 nucleotide sequence: TGTGCCAGCAGTGACCTAGCGGGGGGGACCTACGAGCAGTACTTC. Translation gives CASSDLAGGTYEQYF.

CDR3 DNA: TGCGCCAGCAGCTTGGGCGGACCGAACACTGAAGCTTTCTTT. Translation: CASSLGGPNTEAFF. V usage is TRBV5-1 and J usage is TRBJ1-1; D unclear. CDR3 length: 14 residues. CDR1 and CDR2 from the germline V gene are SGHRS and YFSETQ. Trimming stripped 0 bases from V and 1 base from J, with 7 bases between.

The gene calls are TRBV9 and TRBJ2-1, with TRBD1 identical over 8 bases. The CDR3 spans 15 residues. The V and J ends lost 4 bases and 6 bases, in that order; junction bases with no gene match: 9. CDR1 is SGDLS, CDR2 YYNGEE, per germline. The CDR3 region has the DNA TGTGCCAGCAGCCCAGGGGACAGGTGGGCCAATGAGCAGTTCTTC. Its protein product is CASSPGDRWANEQFF.

The J gene is TRBJ2-1, the V gene TRBV5-4, with 8 bases that match TRBD2. Trimming took 1 base from V and 5 from J; bases not matched to a gene: 5. The CDR3 is 15 amino acids. Germline CDR1 is SGHNT and CDR2 is YYREEE (reference sequence). In nucleotides, the CDR3 is TGTGCCAGCAGCTTGACGGGGGGGCCTCACAATGAGCAGTTCTTC. Residues: CASSLTGGPHNEQFF.

V usage is TRBV27 and J usage is TRBJ2-7; 9 bases line up with TRBD1. After removal of 0 bases from V and 3 bases from J, the junction contained 3 bases not matched to a gene. The CDR3 length is 15 residues. Germline V gene data show CDR1 as MNHEY and CDR2 as SMNVEV (reference sequence). DNA of the CDR3: TGTGCCAGCAGTTTATCCCCGGGACAGGGCTACGAGCAGTACTTC. Translation gives CASSLSPGQGYEQYF.

The CDR3 nucleotides are TGCGCCAGCAGCTTGGCTGCCGGGACAGGGGCAGATACGCAGTATTTT. Translation: CASSLAAGTGADTQYF. This chain connects TRBV5-1 to TRBJ2-3, with TRBD1 matching 10 bases. The CDR3 covers 16 residues. V shed 0 bases and J 4 bases; nucleotides not matched to a gene: 5. CDR1 SGHRS and CDR2 YFSETQ come from the germline V gene.

This sequence joins TRBV13 and TRBJ1-1; 8 nucleotides align to TRBD1. CDR1 and CDR2 from the germline V gene are PRHDT and FYEKMQ (reference sequence). V gave up 1 base and J gave up 6 bases; unmatched junction bases: 7. There are 15 residues in the CDR3. This chain's CDR3 is CASSLVQGAEAEAFF. The CDR3 DNA reads as TGTGCCAGCAGCTTAGTTCAGGGGGCCGAAGCTGAAGCTTTCTTT.

The genes are TRBV5-6 and TRBJ1-2, with unresolved D. This CDR3 has 13 amino acids. V was pared by 4 bases and J by 5 bases, with 12 bases between. Germline-derived CDR1 and CDR2 are SGHDT and YYEEEE. CDR3 residues: CASSLQGFYGYTF. CDR3 DNA: TGTGCCAGCAGCCTCCAAGGTTTTTATGGCTACACCTTC.

This chain links TRBV4-2 with TRBJ2-7; possibly TRBD2 for D (5 bases). Trimming shortened V by 0 bases and J by 3 bases, and 9 bases separated the two germline ends. The germline V gene encodes CDR1 LGHNA and CDR2 YNFKEQ. The CDR3 spans 14 residues. CDR3 amino acids: CASSQDSSGYEQYF. CDR3 in DNA: TGTGCCAGCAGCCAAGATTCCAGCGGCTACGAGCAGTACTTC.

This clone was seen more than once but under ten times. This chain joins TRBV19 and TRBJ1-4; D perhaps matches TRBD1 (5 bases). The CDR3 runs to 16 residues. Per germline, CDR1 LNHDA and CDR2 SQIVND (reference sequence). The V end lost 3 bases, the J end lost 6 bases, and 17 bases lay between the germline ends. CDR3 bases: TGTGCCAGTAGTATCGTCCAAGCCGTGACAGATGAAAAACTGTTTTTT. It codes for CASSIVQAVTDEKLFF.

The chain recombines TRBV4-1 with TRBJ2-2; 10 positions match TRBD2. CDR3 length equals 16 residues. V lost 3 bases, J lost 4 bases, and 5 bases stayed unmatched. Germline V lookup: CDR1 MGHRA, CDR2 YSYEKL. CDR3 sequence reads: CASSQAGTSVTGELFF. The CDR3 nucleotides are TGCGCCAGCAGCCAGGCCGGGACTAGCGTCACCGGGGAGCTGTTTTTT.

J is TRBJ1-4 and V is TRBV5-1, with 8 bases identical to TRBD1. This CDR3 contains 15 residues. Germline values: CDR1 SGHRS, CDR2 YFSETQ. V lost 7 bases to trimming and J lost 8 bases; unmatched junction nucleotides: 13. The chain's CDR3 is CASSPRTGRLEKLFF. The CDR3 coding sequence is TGCGCCAGCTCCCCTAGGACAGGGCGCTTGGAAAAACTGTTTTTT.

The chain employs TRBV14 and TRBJ2-5; maybe TRBD1 (5 bases). CDR1 SGHDN and CDR2 FVKESK come from the germline V gene. CDR3 length: 15 amino acids. The V gene lost 4 bases and the J gene lost 3 bases, with 15 bases spanning the gap. This CDR3 is CASSRRASGKETQYF. The CDR3 bases are TGTGCCAGCAGCCGAAGAGCCTCAGGGAAAGAGACCCAGTACTTC.

The chain links TRBV11-3 to TRBJ1-1; no clear D gene. Germline lookup yields CDR1 SGHNT and CDR2 YENEEA. CDR3 length equals 15 residues. Trimming shortened V by 1 base and J by 4 bases, and 13 bases separated the two germline ends. CDR3 loop: CASSLVRGWSTEAFF. The CDR3, as DNA: TGTGCCAGCAGCTTAGTTCGGGGATGGTCCACTGAAGCTTTCTTT.

This sequence joins TRBV20-1 and TRBJ2-7, with D perhaps matching TRBD1 or TRBD2 (6 bases each). The germline gives CDR1 DFQATT, CDR2 SNEGSKA (reference sequence). CDR3 size: 11 residues. The CDR3 DNA follows: TGCAGCTTTGGGGGGCGCTACGAGCAGTACTTC. It translates to CSFGGRYEQYF.

This chain connects TRBV10-3 to TRBJ2-3; D remains ambiguous. The CDR3 is 11 amino acids. CDR1 ENHRY and CDR2 SYGVKD come from the germline V gene. Trimming took off 4 bases at V and 3 bases at J, with 2 bases between the two ends. The CDR3 protein is CAISGTDTQYF. The CDR3 bases are TGTGCCATCAGTGGTACAGATACGCAGTATTTT.

This chain connects TRBV18 to TRBJ2-5; 8 bases are shared with TRBD2. The CDR3 contains 15 residues. Germline lookup yields CDR1 KGHSH and CDR2 LQKENI. The J segment lost 5 bases and the V segment lost 3 bases, leaving 8 bases of the junction unmatched. This CDR3 is CASSPIRLALETQYF. CDR3 coding DNA: TGTGCCAGCTCACCTATACGACTAGCGCTCGAGACCCAGTACTTC.

This chain connects TRBV5-6 to TRBJ1-5; no clear D gene. Looked up from germline, CDR1 is SGHDT and CDR2 is YYEEEE. The CDR3 extends over 13 amino acids. V dropped 4 bases and J dropped 4 bases, with 9 bases sitting between them. The DNA of the CDR3 is TGTGCCAGCAGCCCTGGGAGGAATCAGCCCCAGCATTTT. This encodes CASSPGRNQPQHF.

This chain links TRBV4-1 with TRBJ1-5; D is unclear. V was shortened by 0 bases and J by 0 bases, with 6 bases between the two germline ends. The germline CDR1 and CDR2 sequences are MGHRA and YSYEKL. This CDR3 spans 15 amino acids. The CDR3 DNA follows: TGCGCCAGCAGCCAAGAGAGAGCTAGCAATCAGCCCCAGCATTTT. This gives the protein CASSQERASNQPQHF.

This chain links TRBV7-9 with TRBJ2-5; 7 bases line up with TRBD1. The CDR3 covers 13 residues. V dropped 4 bases and J dropped 9; count of bases not matched to a gene: 8. Germline V gene data show CDR1 as SEHNR and CDR2 as FQNEAQ (reference sequence). CDR3 bases: TGTGCCAGCAGCTCCGGGACAGCAAGTGCCCAGTACTTC. Amino acids: CASSSGTASAQYF.

The sample holds a few counts of this clone. J is TRBJ1-5 and V is TRBV4-1; no clear D. Per the germline V gene, CDR1 is MGHRA and CDR2 is YSYEKL. CDR3 length equals 12 residues. V shed 0 bases and J shed 6 bases, with 3 bases lying between them. The CDR3 loop reads CASSQEVQPQHF. CDR3 bases: TGCGCCAGCAGCCAAGAGGTTCAGCCCCAGCATTTT.

CDR3 in DNA: TGTGCCAGCAGTGTTATTGGGACCCACAATGAGCAGTTCTTC. Amino acids: CASSVIGTHNEQFF. The chain links TRBV27 to TRBJ2-1; TRBD1 or TRBD2 may be the D gene (5 bases each). This CDR3 has 14 residues. The germline V gene has CDR1 MNHEY and CDR2 SMNVEV (reference sequence). V was trimmed by 5 bases and J by 5 bases, leaving 13 bases between them.

The V call is TRBV5-6, the J call TRBJ2-7; 13 nucleotides agree with TRBD2. With V trimmed by 3 bases and J by 0 bases, 6 bases remained unmatched. This CDR3 region has 17 residues. Looked up from germline, CDR1 is SGHDT and CDR2 is YYEEEE. The CDR3 sequence is CASSSGLAGKYSYEQYF. The CDR3 nucleotides read TGTGCCAGCAGCTCGGGACTAGCGGGGAAATACTCCTACGAGCAGTACTTC.

The rearrangement joins TRBV7-9 to TRBJ2-1, with D possibly being TRBD2 (5 bases). With 6 bases removed from V and 6 bases from J, the gap between germline ends came to 18 bases. Germline V gives CDR1 SEHNR, CDR2 FQNEAQ (reference sequence). The CDR3 has 15 amino acids. The CDR3 DNA sequence: TGTGCCAGCAGGCCGGTGGACTGGGTCACCAATGAGCAGTTCTTC. As protein: CASRPVDWVTNEQFF.

The V gene is TRBV11-1, the J gene TRBJ2-7; 10 positions match TRBD1. CDR3 size: 18 residues. Germline V gene sequence: CDR1 SGHAT, CDR2 FQDESV (reference sequence). Germline trimming cut 1 base from V and 2 bases from J; bases unmatched to any gene: 11. The CDR3 DNA reads as TGTGCCAGCAGCTTAGGGCCTGAGCCCGGGACAGGGGCCTACGAGCAGTACTTC. It specifies CASSLGPEPGTGAYEQYF.

This clone was seen once. The chain is built from TRBV5-4 and TRBJ1-2; 10 nucleotides agree with TRBD1. The V gene's germline CDR1 is SGHNT and CDR2 YYREEE (reference sequence). This CDR3 region has 15 residues. V shed 1 base and J 3 bases; nucleotides not matched to a gene: 3. For the CDR3, the DNA is TGTGCCAGCAGCTTGCGACAGGGGGCTGACTATGGCTACACCTTC. Protein sequence: CASSLRQGADYGYTF.

The chain combines TRBV6-6 with TRBJ2-3; D might be TRBD2 (6 bases). V was shortened by 2 bases and J by 1 base, with 10 bases between the two germline ends. The CDR3 covers 15 residues. Germline CDR1 MNHNY, CDR2 SVGAGI (reference sequence). CDR3 DNA: TGTGCCAGCAGTTACGGCGGCGGGGGCACAGATACGCAGTATTTT. This gives the protein CASSYGGGGTDTQYF.

V gene TRBV13 combines with J gene TRBJ1-4; D gene uncertain. The CDR3 has 13 amino acids. V gave up 5 bases and J gave up 12 bases, with 16 bases separating them. Germline V CDR1 and CDR2: PRHDT, FYEKMQ (reference sequence). The DNA for the CDR3 is TGTGCCAGCAGCCCTGCCCCCAGTCCCCAACTGTTTTTT. This sequence encodes CASSPAPSPQLFF.

The rearrangement links TRBV9 to TRBJ2-3; D is uncertain. This CDR3 has 13 residues. V lost 2 bases, J lost 0 bases, and 4 bases lay in between. Germline V lookup: CDR1 SGDLS, CDR2 YYNGEE. CDR3 residues: CASSVTSTDTQYF. Written as DNA, the CDR3 is TGTGCCAGCAGCGTTACTAGCACAGATACGCAGTATTTT.

The rearrangement links TRBV18 to TRBJ2-5, with 9 positions matching TRBD2. Germline values: CDR1 KGHSH, CDR2 LQKENI. The V segment lost 2 bases and the J segment 2 bases; nucleotides outside the gene matches: 6. CDR3 size: 16 residues. CDR3 sequence: CASSPSSGGKQETQYF. Written as DNA, the CDR3 is TGTGCCAGCTCACCATCGAGCGGGGGGAAGCAAGAGACCCAGTACTTC.

This clone was recorded once. This rearrangement joins TRBV18 to TRBJ1-1; 7 bases agree with TRBD1. The length of the CDR3 is 20 residues. Germline assignment: CDR1 KGHSH and CDR2 LQKENI. V dropped 3 bases and J dropped 5; count of bases not matched to a gene: 24. For the CDR3, the DNA is TGTGCCAGCTCACCGGTCTTTCCCCCGGACCGACAGGGTCTCAGGACTGAAGCTTTCTTT. Amino acids: CASSPVFPPDRQGLRTEAFF.

The rearrangement links TRBV30 to TRBJ2-1; tentatively, D is TRBD1 (5 bases). V was cut by 5 bases and J by 2 bases, with 13 bases left in between. This CDR3 has 14 residues. The germline CDR1 and CDR2 sequences are GTSNPN and SVGIG (reference sequence). This CDR3 is CAWGQGFTYNEQFF. Written as DNA, the CDR3 is TGTGCCTGGGGTCAGGGATTCACCTACAATGAGCAGTTCTTC.